This entry lists 27 T cell receptor beta chains sequenced from one sample in a study of early T cells in non-severe SARS-CoV-2 infection. TCRdb re-called the 5' RACE reads through MiXCR, storing one row per CDR3 protein. This table holds roughly 50,000 distinct CDR3 sequences, approximately 9.4% found once. The sequencing sample was made of whole blood. These receptor sequences come from an adult who was a healthcare worker with PCR-confirmed SARS-CoV-2 infection or an uninfected control (not recorded which).

This clonotype was seen at least ten times. This chain joins TRBV6-1 and TRBJ1-1; D is ambiguous. In germline, CDR1 is MNHNS, CDR2 SASEGT. Trimming pared 8 bases from V and 6 bases from J, leaving 10 bases between. This CDR3 has 11 amino acids. The CDR3 sequence is CASVRMAEAFF. The CDR3 bases are TGTGCCAGCGTGAGGATGGCTGAAGCTTTCTTT.

This clonotype has a count of ten or more. The chain links TRBV29-1 to TRBJ1-1; no clear D gene. Germline CDR1 SQVTM, CDR2 ANQGSEA. This CDR3 contains 10 residues. V lost 7 bases and J lost 3, with 6 bases in between. The CDR3 is CSAKYTEAFF. The DNA for the CDR3 is TGCAGCGCTAAATACACTGAAGCTTTCTTT.

This clonotype was detected only a few times. The chain has TRBV27 and TRBJ2-1, with a weak D call TRBD1 (6 bases). Trimming took off 6 bases at V and 3 bases at J, with 15 bases between the two ends. Germline loops: CDR1 MNHEY, CDR2 SMNVEV (reference sequence). The CDR3 is 15 residues long. Here the CDR3 reads CASSLRGHNYNEQFF. For the CDR3, the DNA is TGTGCCAGCAGCCTTAGGGGACACAACTACAATGAGCAGTTCTTC.

Many counts were recorded for this clonotype. The chain combines TRBV20-1 with TRBJ2-2; TRBD2 matches 10 bases. Germline V gene data show CDR1 as DFQATT and CDR2 as SNEGSKA (reference sequence). The CDR3 is 17 amino acids. After removal of 6 bases from V and 5 bases from J, the junction contained 15 bases not matched to a gene. The CDR3 region is CSATAVLAGAGTGELFF. The CDR3 nucleotides read TGCAGTGCCACGGCCGTCCTAGCGGGAGCGGGAACCGGGGAGCTGTTTTTT.

This clonotype came up many times. The V gene is TRBV4-1, the J gene TRBJ2-1, with 8 bases aligning to TRBD2. The CDR3 spans 14 residues. CDR1 is MGHRA and CDR2 is YSYEKL in the germline V gene. J was trimmed by 6 bases and V by 4 bases; bases with no gene match: 5. CDR3 coding DNA: TGCGCCAGCAGCCGCGGGGGGCAGCTCAATGAGCAGTTCTTC. Its protein product is CASSRGGQLNEQFF.

This clonotype was seen many times. The chain employs TRBV29-1 and TRBJ2-5, with no clear D. V lost 6 bases to trimming and J lost 5 bases, with 10 bases between them. The CDR3 contains 11 residues. CDR1 is SQVTM, CDR2 ANQGSEA, per germline. CDR3 in amino acids: CSVAFDETQYF. The CDR3 DNA follows: TGCAGCGTGGCTTTCGATGAGACCCAGTACTTC. Full variable domain (missing parts from reference TRBV29-1 and TRBJ2-5): SAVISQKPSRDICQRGTSLTIQCQVDSQVTMMFWYRQQPGQSLTLIATANQGSEATYESGFVIDKFPISRPNLTFSTLTVSNMSPEDSSIYLCSVAFDETQYFGPGTRLLVL.

Within the sample, this clonotype is large. This chain joins TRBV27 and TRBJ2-1, with TRBD2 identical over 9 bases. Germline V gene lookup returns CDR1 MNHEY and CDR2 SMNVEV (reference sequence). Trimming at V came to 6 bases and at J to 0 bases, leaving 6 bases not matched to a gene. The CDR3 is 16 amino acids. The CDR3 coding sequence is TGTGCCAGCAGAATTGGACTAGCGAGCTCCTACAATGAGCAGTTCTTC. Protein sequence: CASRIGLASSYNEQFF.

The table lists this clonotype with many counts. The chain has TRBV28 and TRBJ2-7; D may correspond to TRBD1 or TRBD2 (5 bases each). CDR1 is MDHEN and CDR2 is SYDVKM in the germline V gene. V was clipped by 5 bases and J by 6 bases, with 8 bases between them. The CDR3 contains 11 residues. The CDR3 loop reads CASSHGAEQYF. CDR3 DNA: TGTGCCAGCAGTCACGGGGCCGAGCAGTACTTC. The entire variable domain, with the rest obtained from reference TRBV28 and TRBJ2-7, is as follows: DVKVTQSSRYLVKRTGEKVFLECVQDMDHENMFWYRQDPGLGLRLIYFSYDVKMKEKGDIPEGYSVSREKKERFSLILESASTNQTSMYLCASSHGAEQYFGPGTRLTVT.

This clonotype was seen ten or more times. The chain carries TRBV27 and TRBJ1-5; 7 bases are a match to TRBD1. The V and J ends lost 2 bases and 7 bases, in that order; junction bases with no gene match: 8. Per germline, CDR1 MNHEY and CDR2 SMNVEV (reference sequence). The CDR3 runs to 15 residues. CDR3 protein: CASSLQGQSWQPQHF. CDR3 DNA: TGTGCCAGCAGTTTACAGGGACAGTCCTGGCAGCCCCAGCATTTT.

The sample holds a few counts of this clonotype. The chain combines TRBV10-3 with TRBJ2-5; possibly TRBD2 for D (6 bases). The germline V gene encodes CDR1 ENHRY and CDR2 SYGVKD. The CDR3 runs to 15 residues. Trimming pared 2 bases from V and 2 bases from J, leaving 12 bases between. The CDR3 reads CAISEAGSDQETQYF. The CDR3, as DNA: TGTGCCATCAGTGAGGCGGGGTCAGATCAAGAGACCCAGTACTTC.

This clonotype came up many times. The chain's CDR3 is CASGLDYEQYF. The CDR3, as DNA: TGTGCCAGCGGACTAGACTACGAGCAGTACTTC. V and J are TRBV28 and TRBJ2-7; 7 bases agree with TRBD2. Germline trimming cut 8 bases from V and 3 bases from J; bases unmatched to any gene: 1. There are 11 residues in the CDR3. The germline V gene has CDR1 MDHEN and CDR2 SYDVKM.

This clonotype has only a few counts. V and J are TRBV20-1 and TRBJ2-2; TRBD2 matches at 7 bases. Losses at the gene ends were 1 base for V and 7 bases for J; bases not matched to a gene: 15. CDR1 is DFQATT, CDR2 SNEGSKA, per germline (reference sequence). The length of the CDR3 is 17 residues. The CDR3 DNA reads TGCAGTGCTAGAGCCATACTAGCGCTCCAATCTAGCGGGGAGCTGTTTTTT. The encoded protein is CSARAILALQSSGELFF.

This clonotype was seen many times. V is TRBV29-1 and J is TRBJ2-1; weak D call: TRBD2 (6 bases). Germline V CDR1 and CDR2: SQVTM, ANQGSEA. The length of the CDR3 is 15 residues. With 3 bases removed from V and 3 bases from J, the gap between germline ends came to 15 bases. This chain's CDR3 is CSVEVPGLIYNEQFF. Here the CDR3 DNA reads TGCAGCGTTGAGGTCCCGGGACTGATCTACAATGAGCAGTTCTTC.

This clonotype appeared many times. The chain uses TRBV4-1 and TRBJ2-7; TRBD1 is a possible D gene (5 bases). V was clipped by 1 base and J by 1 base, with 11 bases between them. Germline V gene data show CDR1 as MGHRA and CDR2 as YSYEKL. The CDR3 runs to 15 residues. The CDR3 reads CASSQGKGNSYEQYF. The DNA for the CDR3 is TGCGCCAGCAGCCAAGGGAAGGGGAATTCCTACGAGCAGTACTTC.

This clonotype was counted at least ten times. This rearrangement joins TRBV7-3 to TRBJ1-2, with D perhaps matching TRBD1 (5 bases). The V end was cut by 5 bases, the J end by 4 bases, with 14 bases between. Germline loops: CDR1 SGHTA, CDR2 FQGTGA. This CDR3 is built from 14 residues. The CDR3 DNA follows: TGTGCCAGCAGCCCACCGATGGGGACCTATGGCTACACCTTC. Amino acids: CASSPPMGTYGYTF.

A few counts support this clonotype. The genes are TRBV19 and TRBJ1-5; D unresolved. The germline CDR1 and CDR2 sequences are LNHDA and SQIVND (reference sequence). This CDR3 has 13 residues. V gave up 3 bases and J gave up 7 bases, with 10 bases separating them. Here the CDR3 reads CASSIEGGQPQHF. CDR3 nucleotides: TGTGCCAGTAGTATTGAGGGAGGCCAGCCCCAGCATTTT.

The CDR3 is CASSLGGIQPQHF. The CDR3 nucleotides are TGTGCCAGCAGCTTGGGCGGGATTCAGCCCCAGCATTTT. The chain carries TRBV7-2 and TRBJ1-5, with D uncertain. Between the trimmed V and J ends, which lost 3 bases and 6 bases, there was a span of 9 bases. Germline lookup yields CDR1 SGHTA and CDR2 FQGNSA. The CDR3 extends over 13 amino acids.

This clonotype has more than one count but fewer than ten. The chain recombines TRBV6-5 with TRBJ2-7, with D perhaps given as TRBD1 or TRBD2 (5 bases each). Germline loops: CDR1 MNHEY, CDR2 SVGAGI. The CDR3 has 15 residues. V shed 9 bases and J shed 1 base, with 19 bases lying between them. The CDR3 here is CASHRGTPESYEQYF. CDR3 coding DNA: TGTGCCAGTCACCGAGGGACGCCCGAATCCTACGAGCAGTACTTC.

This clonotype was observed at least ten times. The chain recombines TRBV9 with TRBJ2-7; the match to TRBD1 covers 8 bases. CDR1 and CDR2 from the germline V gene are SGDLS and YYNGEE. V lost 4 bases, J lost 5 bases, and 14 bases stayed unmatched. This CDR3 region has 16 residues. The CDR3, as DNA: TGTGCCAGCAGCTCTAGTGGACAGGGCATTTCTAACGAGCAGTACTTC. This encodes CASSSSGQGISNEQYF.

The table lists this clonotype with many counts. This chain uses TRBV6-5 with TRBJ1-1; the D is unclear. From germline, CDR1 is MNHEY and CDR2 SVGAGI. The CDR3 extends over 12 amino acids. V was shortened by 4 bases and J by 5 bases, with 8 bases between the two germline ends. The DNA for the CDR3 is TGTGCCAGCAGTTTCCCGGGGACTGAAGCTTTCTTT. Protein product: CASSFPGTEAFF.

This clonotype was picked up many times. The chain links TRBV20-1 to TRBJ1-1; TRBD1 matches at 9 bases. This CDR3 has 14 amino acids. V lost 5 bases to trimming and J lost 5 bases; unmatched junction nucleotides: 9. The germline V gene encodes CDR1 DFQATT and CDR2 SNEGSKA (reference sequence). In DNA form, the CDR3 reads TGCAGTGCTGGCGGGGACAGGGCTATAACTGAAGCTTTCTTT. Translation: CSAGGDRAITEAFF.

Comments on this clonotype: The junction differs from germline at one of its ends, possibly a read error. The chain has TRBV28 and TRBJ2-7, with D maybe TRBD2 (5 bases). This CDR3 spans 16 amino acids. The germline V gene has CDR1 MDHEN and CDR2 SYDVKM. The CDR3 protein is CAGSPRAGERRYEQYF. For the CDR3, the DNA is TGTGCCGGCAGTCCCCGGGCGGGCGAGCGGCGCTACGAGCAGTACTTC.

This clonotype appeared a few times. The J gene is TRBJ1-1, the V gene TRBV10-2, with D uncertain. Germline-derived CDR1 and CDR2 are WSHSY and SAAADI. V was cut by 8 bases and J by 6 bases, with 10 bases left in between. This CDR3 is built from 11 residues. As DNA, the CDR3 is TGCGCCAGCCGTACCGGCGCTGAAGCTTTCTTT. It translates to CASRTGAEAFF.

The chain uses TRBV3-1 and TRBJ2-7; a possible D gene is TRBD2 (6 bases). Germline assignment: CDR1 LGHDT and CDR2 YNNKEL (reference sequence). The V gene lost 4 bases and the J gene lost 5 bases, with 21 bases spanning the gap. This CDR3 has 16 amino acids. The CDR3 DNA reads TGTGCCAGCAGCCGGGGACCCCGGGACTCAGCCCACGAGCAGTACTTC. Its protein is CASSRGPRDSAHEQYF.

J is TRBJ2-7 and V is TRBV29-1, with D tentatively TRBD2 (6 bases). CDR1 and CDR2 (germline): SQVTM, ANQGSEA. CDR3 length: 12 residues. With 4 bases removed from V and 0 bases from J, the gap between germline ends came to 7 bases. CDR3 nucleotides: TGCAGCGTTGGGACTAACTCCTACGAGCAGTACTTC. Its protein is CSVGTNSYEQYF.

The chain combines TRBV7-9 with TRBJ2-3, with no clear D. Germline V lookup: CDR1 SEHNR, CDR2 FQNEAQ (reference sequence). CDR3 length equals 14 residues. Deletions cut 1 base from V and 1 base from J, with 6 bases between. CDR3 bases: TGTGCCAGCAGCTTAGTGGCAGGCACAGATACGCAGTATTTT. It translates to CASSLVAGTDTQYF.

This clonotype was observed many times. The chain has TRBV5-5 and TRBJ1-5; no clear D. The CDR3 has 15 residues. Trimming took off 2 bases at V and 0 bases at J, with 9 bases between the two ends. From germline, CDR1 is SGHKS and CDR2 YYEKEE (reference sequence). This chain's CDR3 is CASSLRVYSNQPQHF. DNA for the CDR3: TGTGCCAGCAGCTTAAGGGTTTATAGCAATCAGCCCCAGCATTTT.